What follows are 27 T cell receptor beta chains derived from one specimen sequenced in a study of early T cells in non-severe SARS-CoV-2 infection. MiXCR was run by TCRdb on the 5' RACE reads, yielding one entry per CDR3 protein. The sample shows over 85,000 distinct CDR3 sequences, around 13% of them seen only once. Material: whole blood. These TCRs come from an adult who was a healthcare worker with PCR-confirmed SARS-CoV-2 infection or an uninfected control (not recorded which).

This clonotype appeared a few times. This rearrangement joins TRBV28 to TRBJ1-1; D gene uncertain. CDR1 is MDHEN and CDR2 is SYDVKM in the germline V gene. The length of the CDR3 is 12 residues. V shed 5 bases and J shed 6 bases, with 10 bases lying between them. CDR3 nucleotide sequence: TGTGCCAGCAGTCGGGAGGGCTCTGAAGCTTTCTTT. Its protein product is CASSREGSEAFF.

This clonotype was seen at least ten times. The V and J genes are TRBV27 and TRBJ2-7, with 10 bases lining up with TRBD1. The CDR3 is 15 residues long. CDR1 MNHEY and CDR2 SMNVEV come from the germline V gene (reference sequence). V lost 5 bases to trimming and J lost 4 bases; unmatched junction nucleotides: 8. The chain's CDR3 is CASSNGQGGLYEQYF. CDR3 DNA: TGTGCCAGCAGTAATGGACAGGGGGGGTTATACGAGCAGTACTTC.

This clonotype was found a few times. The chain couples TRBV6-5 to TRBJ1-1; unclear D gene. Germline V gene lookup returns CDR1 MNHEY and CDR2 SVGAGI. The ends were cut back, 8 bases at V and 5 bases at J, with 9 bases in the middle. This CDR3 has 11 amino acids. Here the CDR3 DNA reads TGTGCCAGCGGACCGGGAACTGAAGCTTTCTTT. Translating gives CASGPGTEAFF.

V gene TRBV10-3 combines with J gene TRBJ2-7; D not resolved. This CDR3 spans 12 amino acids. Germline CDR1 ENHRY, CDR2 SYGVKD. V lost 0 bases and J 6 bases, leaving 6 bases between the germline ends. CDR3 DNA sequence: TGTGCCATCAGTGAGTCAGACGTCGAGCAGTACTTC. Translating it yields CAISESDVEQYF.

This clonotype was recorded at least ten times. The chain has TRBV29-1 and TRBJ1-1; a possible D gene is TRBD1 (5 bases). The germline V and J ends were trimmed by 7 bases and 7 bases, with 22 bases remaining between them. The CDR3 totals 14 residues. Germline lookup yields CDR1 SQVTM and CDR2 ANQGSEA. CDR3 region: CSADEPTENYEAFF. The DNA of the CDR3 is TGCAGCGCTGACGAACCGACAGAGAACTATGAAGCTTTCTTT. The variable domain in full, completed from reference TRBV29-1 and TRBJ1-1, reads SAVISQKPSRDICQRGTSLTIQCQVDSQVTMMFWYRQQPGQSLTLIATANQGSEATYESGFVIDKFPISRPNLTFSTLTVSNMSPEDSSIYLCSADEPTENYEAFFGQGTRLTVV.

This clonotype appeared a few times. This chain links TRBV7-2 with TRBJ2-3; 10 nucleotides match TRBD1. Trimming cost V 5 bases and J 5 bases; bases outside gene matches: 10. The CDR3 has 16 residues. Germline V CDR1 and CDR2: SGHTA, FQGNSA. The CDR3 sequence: CASSKAGTGVGDTQYF. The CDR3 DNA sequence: TGTGCCAGCAGCAAGGCCGGGACAGGGGTGGGAGATACGCAGTATTTT.

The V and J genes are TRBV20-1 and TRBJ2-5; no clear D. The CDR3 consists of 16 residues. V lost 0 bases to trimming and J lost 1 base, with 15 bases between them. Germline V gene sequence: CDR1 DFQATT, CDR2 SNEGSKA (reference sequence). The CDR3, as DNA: TGCAGTGCTAGAGATTACGGGTCATCCTCCCAAGAGACCCAGTACTTC. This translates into CSARDYGSSSQETQYF.

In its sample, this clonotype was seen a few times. The DNA for the CDR3 is TGTGCCAGCAGCCCAGTAACAGGGTTTAGCAATCAGCCCCAGCATTTT. It yields the protein CASSPVTGFSNQPQHF. This chain links TRBV7-2 with TRBJ1-5, with D possibly matching TRBD1 (6 bases). V was clipped by 5 bases and J by 0 bases, with 14 bases between them. The CDR3 has 16 residues. Germline CDR1 reads SGHTA; CDR2 reads FQGNSA.

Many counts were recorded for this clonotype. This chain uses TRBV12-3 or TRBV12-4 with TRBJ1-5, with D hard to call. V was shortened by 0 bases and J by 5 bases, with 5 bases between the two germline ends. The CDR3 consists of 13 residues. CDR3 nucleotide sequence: TGTGCCAGCAGTTTAGCGGGTCATCAGCCCCAGCATTTT. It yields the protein CASSLAGHQPQHF.

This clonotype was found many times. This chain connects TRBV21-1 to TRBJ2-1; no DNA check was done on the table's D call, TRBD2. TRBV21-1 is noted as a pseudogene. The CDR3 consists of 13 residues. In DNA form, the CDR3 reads TGTGCCAGCAGCCCGACTAGCGGGAGGAATCTGTTCTTC. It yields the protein CASSPTSGRNLFF.

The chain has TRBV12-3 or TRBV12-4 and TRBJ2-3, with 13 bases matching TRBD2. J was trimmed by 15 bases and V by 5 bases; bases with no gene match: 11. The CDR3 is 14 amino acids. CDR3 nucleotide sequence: TGTGCCAGCAGTCTGGGACTAGCGGGACCCCATTTCTATTTT. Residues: CASSLGLAGPHFYF.

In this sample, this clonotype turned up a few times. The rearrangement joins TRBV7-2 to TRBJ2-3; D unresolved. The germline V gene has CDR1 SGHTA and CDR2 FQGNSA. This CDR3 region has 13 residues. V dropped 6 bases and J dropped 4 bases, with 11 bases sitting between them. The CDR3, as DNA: TGTGCCAGCAGTTCCCGACTCGCAGATACGCAGTATTTT. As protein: CASSSRLADTQYF.

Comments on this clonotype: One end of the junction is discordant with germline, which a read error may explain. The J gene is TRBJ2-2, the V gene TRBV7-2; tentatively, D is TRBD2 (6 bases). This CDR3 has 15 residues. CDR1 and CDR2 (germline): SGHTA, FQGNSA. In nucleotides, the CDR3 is TGTGCCGGCAGCTTTCGGGACTCCCCGGCCGGGGAGCTGTTTTTT. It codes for CAGSFRDSPAGELFF.

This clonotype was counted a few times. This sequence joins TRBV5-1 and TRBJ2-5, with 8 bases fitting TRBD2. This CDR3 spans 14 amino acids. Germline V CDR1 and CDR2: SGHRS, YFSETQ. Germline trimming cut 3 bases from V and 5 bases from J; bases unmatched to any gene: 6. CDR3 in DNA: TGCGCCAGCAGCTCGACAGCGGGAGCGGAGACCCAGTACTTC. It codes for CASSSTAGAETQYF.

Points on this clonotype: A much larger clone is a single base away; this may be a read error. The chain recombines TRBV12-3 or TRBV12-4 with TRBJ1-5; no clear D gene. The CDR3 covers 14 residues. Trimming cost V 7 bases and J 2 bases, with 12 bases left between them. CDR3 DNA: TGTGCCAGCAACAACATGGGCGGCAATCAGCCCCAGCATTTT. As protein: CASNNMGGNQPQHF.

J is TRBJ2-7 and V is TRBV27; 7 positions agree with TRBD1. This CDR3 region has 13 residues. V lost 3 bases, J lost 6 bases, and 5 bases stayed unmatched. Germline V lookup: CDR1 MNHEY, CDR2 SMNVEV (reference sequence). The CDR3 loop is CASSLTGTGEQYF. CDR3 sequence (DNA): TGTGCCAGCAGTTTGACAGGGACGGGCGAGCAGTACTTC.

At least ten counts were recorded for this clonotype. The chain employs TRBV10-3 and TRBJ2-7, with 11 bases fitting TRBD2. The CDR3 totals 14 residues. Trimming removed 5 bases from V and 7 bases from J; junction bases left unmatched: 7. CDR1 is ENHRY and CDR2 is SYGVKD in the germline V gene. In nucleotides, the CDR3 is TGTGCCATCAGTAGACTAGCGGGATCTCGGGAGCAGTACTTC. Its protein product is CAISRLAGSREQYF.

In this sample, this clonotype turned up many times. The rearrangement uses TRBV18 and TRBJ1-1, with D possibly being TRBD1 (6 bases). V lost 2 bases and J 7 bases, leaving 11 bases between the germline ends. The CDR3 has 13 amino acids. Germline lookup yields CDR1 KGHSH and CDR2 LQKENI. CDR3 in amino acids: CASSPRLDSEAFF. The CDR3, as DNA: TGTGCCAGCTCACCAAGGCTGGACAGTGAAGCTTTCTTT.

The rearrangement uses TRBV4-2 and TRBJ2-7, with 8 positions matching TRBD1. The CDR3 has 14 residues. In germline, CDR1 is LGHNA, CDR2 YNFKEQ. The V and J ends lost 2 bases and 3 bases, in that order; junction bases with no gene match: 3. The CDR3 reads CASSQWTGSYEQYF. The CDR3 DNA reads TGTGCCAGCAGCCAATGGACAGGGAGCTACGAGCAGTACTTC.

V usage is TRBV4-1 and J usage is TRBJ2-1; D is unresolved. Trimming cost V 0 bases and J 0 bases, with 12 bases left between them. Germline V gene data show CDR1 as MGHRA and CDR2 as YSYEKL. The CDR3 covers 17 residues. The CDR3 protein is CASSQEFGARSYNEQFF. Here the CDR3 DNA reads TGCGCCAGCAGCCAAGAATTTGGTGCCCGCTCCTACAATGAGCAGTTCTTC.

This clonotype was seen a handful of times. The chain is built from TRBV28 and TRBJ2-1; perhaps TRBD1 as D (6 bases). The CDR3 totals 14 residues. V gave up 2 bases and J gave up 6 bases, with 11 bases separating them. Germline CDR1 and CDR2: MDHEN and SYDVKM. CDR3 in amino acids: CASSLPGAGNEQFF. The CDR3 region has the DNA TGTGCCAGCAGTTTACCAGGGGCGGGCAATGAGCAGTTCTTC.

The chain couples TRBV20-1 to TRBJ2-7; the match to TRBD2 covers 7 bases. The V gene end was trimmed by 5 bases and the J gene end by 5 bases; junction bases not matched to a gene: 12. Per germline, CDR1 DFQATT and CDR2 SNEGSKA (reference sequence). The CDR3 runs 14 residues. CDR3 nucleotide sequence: TGCAGTGCTGTCCCCGGGACTACCCTGAACGAGCAGTACTTC. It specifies CSAVPGTTLNEQYF.

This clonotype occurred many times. The CDR3 loop reads CASSLPRRSNQPQHF. CDR3 coding DNA: TGTGCCAGCAGCTTACCCAGGCGGAGCAATCAGCCCCAGCATTTT. The chain couples TRBV7-4 to TRBJ1-5; D not certain. The CDR3 loop spans 15 amino acids. V was clipped by 2 bases and J by 1 base, with 9 bases between them. Germline assignment: CDR1 SGHVT and CDR2 SQSDAQ.

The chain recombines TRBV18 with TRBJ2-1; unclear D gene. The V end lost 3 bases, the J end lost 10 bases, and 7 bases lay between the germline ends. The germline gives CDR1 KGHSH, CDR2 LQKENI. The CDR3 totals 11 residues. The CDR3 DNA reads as TGTGCCAGCTCACCGGCATGGGAGCAGTTCTTC. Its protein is CASSPAWEQFF.

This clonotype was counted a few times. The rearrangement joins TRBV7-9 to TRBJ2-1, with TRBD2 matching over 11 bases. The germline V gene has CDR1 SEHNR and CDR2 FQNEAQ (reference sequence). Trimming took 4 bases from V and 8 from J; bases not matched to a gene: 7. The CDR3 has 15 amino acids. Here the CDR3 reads CASSSLAGAPHEQFF. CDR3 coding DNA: TGTGCCAGCAGCTCACTAGCGGGAGCCCCACATGAGCAGTTCTTC.

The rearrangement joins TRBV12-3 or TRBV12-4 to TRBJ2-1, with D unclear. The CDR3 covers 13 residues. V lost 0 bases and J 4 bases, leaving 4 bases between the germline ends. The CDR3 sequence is CASSLAQYNEQFF. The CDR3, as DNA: TGTGCCAGCAGTTTAGCCCAATACAATGAGCAGTTCTTC.

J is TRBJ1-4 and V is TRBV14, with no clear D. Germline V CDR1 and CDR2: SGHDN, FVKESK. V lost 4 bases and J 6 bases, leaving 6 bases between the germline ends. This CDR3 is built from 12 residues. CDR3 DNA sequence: TGTGCCAGCAGCCCTGGGCATGAAAAACTGTTTTTT. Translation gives CASSPGHEKLFF.